This T cell receptor beta chain was sequenced for a study of spatial heterogeneity in lung cancer. About the study: The study sequenced follow-up PBMC samples when they were available, at a median of roughly two years after resection. Unique TCR and UMI combinations averaged more than ten appearances each in raw reads.

As to time point: blood at routine non-recurrence follow-up after resection. Tumor, nontumor lung or frozen PBMC supplied whole RNA that was sequenced unsorted. Ten or more counts support this clonotype. Single TCR cDNA molecules each had their own unique molecular identifier. TCRdb ran MiXCR on the 5' RACE reads and lists one entry per CDR3 protein. Found here are about 120,000 distinct CDR3 sequences, less than 15% of them singletons; the top ten hold roughly 17%. The specimen comprised PBMCs, sampled at follow-up. The clonotype comes from a male donor with early-stage non-small cell lung cancer.

CDR3: CASSFKRSYGYTF. In nucleotides, the CDR3 is TGTGCCAGCAGTTTCAAGAGGTCCTATGGCTACACCTTC. The V and J genes are TRBV12-3 or TRBV12-4 and TRBJ1-2; D gene ambiguous. CDR3 length equals 13 residues. V lost 3 bases and J 4 bases, leaving 9 bases between the germline ends.